This T cell receptor beta chain was sequenced in a study of blood T cells in healthy people across ages (dated by TCRdb to between 2014 and 2016). About the full investigation: In model experiments, template switching captured roughly one uniquely barcoded TCR beta cDNA molecule for every two T cells. The study measured age-related changes in TCR beta repertoire diversity using deep sequencing normalized with unique cDNA molecular identifiers. Donors were grouped into four age groups: young (average roughly 16 years), middle-aged (39), aged (about 60) and long-lived (about 82). To avoid experimental bias, donors of different ages were distributed randomly across sequencing lanes. Using the same blood draw, the study looked at two additional independent replicas of 1 million unique cDNA reads for two donors, one aged 18 to 29 and the other aged 80 or older. The paper's findings and limits, for the study overall: Donor CMV infection status was unknown, potentially confounding age-related changes in expanded clonotypes. Bulk unsorted PBMC profiling prevented conclusive comparison of naive and antigen-experienced compartments. Compared with the aged group, the long-lived group had more naive CD4+ T cells, fewer expanded clones and increased TCR diversity, a pattern suggesting age selection. Total diversity estimates from one million sequenced T cells were considered lower bounds and underestimates. There was a strong correlation between observed TCR beta diversity and the percentage of naive T cells measured by flow cytometry. Observed TCR beta diversity per million T cells fell roughly linearly with age, and a significant reduction was already apparent by age around 40.

Its CDR3 holds 16 amino acids, cysteine through phenylalanine. Only CDR3 DNA remains: 48 bases, in frame from the first base. Based on the germline V gene (reference sequence), the CDR1 and CDR2 sequences are MNHEY and SMNVEV. Library preparation was by 5' RACE. The sequencer listed for this sample is Illumina HiSeq 2500. The second PCR ran for about 7 to 11 cycles and used a J-beta primer mix along with a sample-barcoded 5' primer. A template-switch 5' adaptor carrying 12 random nucleotides introduced a unique molecular identifier onto each TCR beta cDNA molecule. Each sample yielded at least 3 million CDR3-containing paired-end reads. First-strand cDNA synthesis was performed from all RNA using the Mint cDNA synthesis kit, with priming by a TRBC-specific oligonucleotide. All cDNA was treated with uracil-DNA glycosylase and then went through a first 18-cycle PCR with the universal primers M1SS and BC2_uni_R. The authors' analysis ran thus. For normalization, 1 million high-quality reads, each with a distinct molecular identifier, were randomly selected from each sample. Reads with shared molecular identifiers were discarded instead of being binned into consensus sequences. MiTCR, run with a Q25 quality threshold and the strictest error-elimination algorithm, handled CDR3 identification, clonotype clustering and error correction. Lower-bound total TCR beta diversity was estimated with a nonparametric unseen species model using Euler transformation. TCRdb reprocessed the public reads (quality trimming at Q25 with fastp, clone calling with MiXCR) and kept in-frame beta chains. Each record represents a unique CDR3 protein, reported with the most common genes and DNA among its rows. The V and J calls and clone size come from TCRdb's table, not from the authors' own analysis. For this sample the table gives approximately 800,000 distinct CDR3 sequences, of which about 48% were detected only once. Roughly two fifths of the sample is in the top ten clones.

Donors were 35 to 40 systemically healthy Caucasian individuals from Russia aged roughly 6 to 90 years. Approximately 9.3 milliliters of peripheral blood were collected from each donor into EDTA-treated Vacutainer tubes. Ficoll-Paque density-gradient centrifugation was used to isolate PBMCs, with at least 7 million obtained per sample. Total RNA was extracted from PBMCs with Trizol reagent, with at least 5.5 micrograms obtained per sample. For every donor, an aliquot of PBMCs went through flow cytometry to measure the percentages of naive CD45RAhigh/CD27high T cells. As concerns this clonotype: Its antigen is unknown. Base quality data are lacking; no much larger clone is found one base away.

The chain uses TRBV27 and TRBJ2-7; a stretch of 11 junction bases matches TRBD1. The last part of the DNA fits TRBJ2-5 better; the J call may be wrong. This TCR derives from a man aged 80 or over in good health. Sequenced: blood. The CDR3 protein is CASSSPGTGGGETQYF. The DNA sequence reads TGTGCCAGCAGTTCCCCCGGGACAGGGGGAGGAGAGACCCAGTACTTC.